Below, 28 T cell receptor beta chains from the same sample are listed, as sequenced in a study of shared clonotypes between healthy human individuals. Measured with immunoSEQ multiplex PCR; TCRdb has only the in-frame clones, and not every one. The sample holds 900,000 to 1,200,000 clones; about four fifths are singletons and the top ten take 0.6% to 0.7%. The source material was memory CD4+ T cells from PBMCs. Subset noted: CD45RA-negative fraction. These receptors were taken from a man younger than 35 in good health. Some clones in this sample may be carry-over from other donors' samples.

This chain joins TRBV11-2 and TRBJ2-5, with a weak D call TRBD1 (5 bases). V was pared by 8 bases and J by 7 bases, with 17 bases between. The CDR3 is 13 amino acids. The V gene's germline CDR1 is SGHAT and CDR2 FQNNGV. The CDR3 nucleotides read TGTGCCAGCGGCTCAGTGGGGCAGGGGACCCAGTACTTC. Its protein product is CASGSVGQGTQYF.

Worth noting for this clone: This could be a read error, since a much larger clone is one nucleotide away. The chain carries TRBV7-9 and TRBJ2-2, with D maybe TRBD2 (5 bases). Looked up from germline, CDR1 is SEHNR and CDR2 is FQNEAQ (reference sequence). This CDR3 comprises 16 residues. The CDR3 is CASGLDSASRTGELFF. The CDR3, as DNA: TGTGCCAGCGGCTTAGATTCGGCTAGCCGGACCGGGGAGCTGTTTTTT.

This chain's CDR3 is CSGRTATEQYF. In nucleotides, the CDR3 is TGCAGCGGCAGGACGGCCACCGAGCAGTACTTC. This chain links TRBV29-1 with TRBJ2-5; no firm D call. The DNA end is more similar to TRBJ2-7, so the J call may be wrong. The CDR3 length is 11 residues. The germline gives CDR1 SQVTM, CDR2 ANQGSEA.

The gene calls are TRBV6-6 and TRBJ2-3; 7 bases line up with TRBD2. Germline V gene data show CDR1 as MNHNY and CDR2 as SVGAGI (reference sequence). The CDR3 loop spans 13 amino acids. Trimming took 6 bases from V and 2 from J; bases not matched to a gene: 2. Here the CDR3 DNA reads TGTGCCAGCAGGGGGGGGATCACAGATACGCAGTATTTT. Its protein is CASRGGITDTQYF.

The rearrangement links TRBV5-8 to TRBJ1-2; TRBD1 aligns across 7 bases. Germline V CDR1 and CDR2: SGHTS, YDEGEE. The CDR3 is made up of 15 amino acids. The J segment lost 6 bases and the V segment lost 0 bases, leaving 8 bases of the junction unmatched. Here the CDR3 DNA reads TGTGCCAGCAGCTTGGCAGGGACAGTGGGTGATGGCTACACCTTC. Translation: CASSLAGTVGDGYTF. Full variable domain (outside the CDR3, taken from reference TRBV5-8 and TRBJ1-2): EAGVTQSPTHLIKTRGQQATLRCSPISGHTSVYWYQQALGLGLQFLLWYDEGEERNRGNFPPRFSGRQFPNYSSELNVNALELEDSALYLCASSLAGTVGDGYTFGSGTRLTVV.

This chain joins TRBV2 and TRBJ2-3; unclear D gene. The V gene lost 6 bases and the J gene lost 5 bases, with 9 bases spanning the gap. The CDR3 totals 12 residues. Germline V gives CDR1 SNHLY, CDR2 FYNNEI. The CDR3 spells CASSLTEDTQYF. CDR3 DNA: TGTGCCAGCAGCCTGACTGAAGATACGCAGTATTTT.

The chain joins TRBV27 to TRBJ2-7; D remains ambiguous. The CDR3 spans 15 residues. Germline CDR1 reads MNHEY; CDR2 reads SMNVEV (reference sequence). Trimming stripped 4 bases from V and 5 bases from J, with 18 bases between. CDR3 amino acids: CASSSNAIAGDEQYF. The CDR3 nucleotides are TGTGCCAGCAGTTCCAACGCGATTGCAGGTGACGAGCAGTACTTC.

The rearrangement links TRBV19 to TRBJ2-7, with D unresolved. This CDR3 comprises 8 residues. CDR1 is LNHDA and CDR2 is SQIVND in the germline V gene (reference sequence). V lost 5 bases, J lost 12 bases, and 5 bases lay in between. Here the CDR3 DNA reads TGTGCCAGTAGTTCGGCGTACTTC. Translation gives CASSSAYF. The whole variable domain, remainder taken from reference TRBV19 and TRBJ2-7, is DGGITQSPKYLFRKEGQNVTLSCEQNLNHDAMYWYRQDPGQGLRLIYYSQIVNDFQKGDIAEGYSVSREKKESFPLTVTSAQKNPTAFYLCASSSAYFGPGTRLTVT.

In its sample, this clone was seen a few times. The gene calls are TRBV29-1 and TRBJ2-3; D possibly corresponds to TRBD1 (5 bases). V lost 7 bases and J lost 1, with 12 bases in between. The germline V gene encodes CDR1 SQVTM and CDR2 ANQGSEA. The length of the CDR3 is 13 residues. CDR3 loop: CSGKKQGTDTQYF. In DNA, the CDR3 is TGCAGCGGGAAAAAACAGGGCACAGATACGCAGTATTTT.

The chain employs TRBV28 and TRBJ2-7; TRBD1 might be the D (6 bases). From germline, CDR1 is MDHEN and CDR2 SYDVKM. CDR3 length equals 15 residues. Trimming took off 1 base at V and 4 bases at J, with 14 bases between the two ends. CDR3 region: CASSLSGGPVYEQYF. CDR3 in DNA: TGTGCCAGCAGTTTATCTGGGGGCCCAGTTTACGAGCAGTACTTC.

The chain recombines TRBV5-1 with TRBJ2-2, with TRBD2 matching over 8 bases. V lost 0 bases to trimming and J lost 5 bases; unmatched junction nucleotides: 12. The CDR3 has 18 residues. Germline V gene lookup returns CDR1 SGHRS and CDR2 YFSETQ. The CDR3 is CASSLGRLSSGTTGELFF. The CDR3 DNA follows: TGCGCCAGCAGCTTGGGAAGGTTGAGTAGCGGGACTACCGGGGAGCTGTTTTTT.

Concerning this clone itself: Without the conserved terminal phenylalanine or tryptophan, this CDR3 likely stems from a read error. It is unclear where the CDR3 begins or ends on the DNA, so no DNA is shown, and the CDR3 is as TCRdb lists it. This chain uses TRBV19 with TRBJ1-1; the table's D call TRBD1 went unverified against the DNA. The CDR3 length is 8 residues, termini included. The V gene's germline CDR1 is LNHDA and CDR2 SQIVND (reference sequence). This chain's CDR3 is CASSPSQD.

V usage is TRBV14 and J usage is TRBJ1-1; unclear D gene. The CDR3 has 13 amino acids. In germline, CDR1 is SGHDN, CDR2 FVKESK. Trimming removed 11 bases from V and 4 bases from J, with 17 bases in between. The chain's CDR3 is CAGPRREGTEAFF. The CDR3 DNA reads TGTGCCGGGCCTAGAAGGGAGGGCACTGAAGCTTTCTTT.

This chain joins TRBV5-4 and TRBJ2-3; a possible D gene is TRBD2 (5 bases). This CDR3 contains 15 residues. Per the germline V gene, CDR1 is SGHNT and CDR2 is YYREEE (reference sequence). Trimming stripped 1 base from V and 3 bases from J, with 12 bases between. The CDR3 region has the DNA TGTGCCAGCAGCTTGCTGGCGGGTGGAACAGATACGCAGTATTTT. This sequence encodes CASSLLAGGTDTQYF.

The gene calls are TRBV6-1 and TRBJ2-1; D is uncertain. V dropped 4 bases and J dropped 5 bases, with 15 bases sitting between them. Germline CDR1 MNHNS, CDR2 SASEGT. The CDR3 runs to 15 residues. This chain's CDR3 is CASSARSTTNNEQFF. The CDR3 nucleotides are TGTGCCAGCAGTGCAAGAAGCACCACTAACAATGAGCAGTTCTTC.

This sequence joins TRBV28 and TRBJ2-1, with D unclear. The CDR3 is 14 amino acids. CDR1 is MDHEN, CDR2 SYDVKM, per germline. Deletions cut 7 bases from V and 6 bases from J, with 16 bases between. DNA for the CDR3: TGTGCCAGCAACACCCCCGGGTCAGTCAATGAGCAGTTCTTC. Protein sequence: CASNTPGSVNEQFF.

This chain joins TRBV2 and TRBJ2-7; a possible D gene is TRBD1 (5 bases). The CDR3 covers 14 residues. Trimming pared 2 bases from V and 3 bases from J, leaving 11 bases between. The germline CDR1 and CDR2 sequences are SNHLY and FYNNEI. CDR3 sequence (DNA): TGTGCCAGCAGTGAACAGGGCTCCCTCTACGAGCAGTACTTC. Translating it yields CASSEQGSLYEQYF. Drawing the rest from reference TRBV2 and TRBJ2-7, the complete variable domain is EPEVTQTPSHQVTQMGQEVILRCVPISNHLYFYWYRQILGQKVEFLVSFYNNEISEKSEIFDDQFSVERPDGSNFTLKIRSTKLEDSAMYFCASSEQGSLYEQYFGPGTRLTVT.

The chain uses TRBV5-6 and TRBJ2-1, with 8 bases identical to TRBD2. The trim removed 1 base at V and 4 bases at J, leaving 7 bases unmatched. The CDR3 totals 16 residues. Germline V lookup: CDR1 SGHDT, CDR2 YYEEEE. DNA for the CDR3: TGTGCCAGCAGCTTGCCGGGACTAGACCTATACAATGAGCAGTTCTTC. Translated, it gives CASSLPGLDLYNEQFF.

In DNA form, the CDR3 reads TGTGCCAGCAGCTTAGTCCGGCAGGGTGGGGAGACCCAGTACTTC. This codes for CASSLVRQGGETQYF. The chain joins TRBV7-2 to TRBJ2-5, with D tentatively TRBD1 (5 bases). Germline loops: CDR1 SGHTA, CDR2 FQGNSA. The CDR3 is 15 amino acids. Trimming took off 1 base at V and 5 bases at J, with 14 bases between the two ends.

This chain links TRBV18 with TRBJ1-3; D not certain. The CDR3 is made up of 15 amino acids. Germline CDR1 and CDR2: KGHSH and LQKENI. Trimming stripped 2 bases from V and 0 bases from J, with 8 bases between. CDR3 nucleotides: TGTGCCAGCTCACCAGACTATCTCTCTGGAAACACCATATATTTT. This sequence encodes CASSPDYLSGNTIYF.

The chain is built from TRBV29-1 and TRBJ2-3; 7 bases fit TRBD1. The germline V gene has CDR1 SQVTM and CDR2 ANQGSEA. The CDR3 loop spans 13 amino acids. V trimming: 7 bases; J trimming: 2 bases; junction bases outside the gene matches: 6. As DNA, the CDR3 is TGCAGCGCCGAGGGACAGTCCACAGATACGCAGTATTTT. Protein product: CSAEGQSTDTQYF.

Ten or more counts support this clone. V usage is TRBV6-6 and J usage is TRBJ1-2; 10 positions agree with TRBD1. With V trimmed by 5 bases and J by 4 bases, 7 bases remained unmatched. Looked up from germline, CDR1 is MNHNY and CDR2 is SVGAGI (reference sequence). The CDR3 consists of 15 residues. For the CDR3, the DNA is TGTGCCAGCAGTACTAGGGGACAGGGGATCTATGGCTACACCTTC. Amino acids: CASSTRGQGIYGYTF.

This clone was counted once. V and J are TRBV18 and TRBJ1-1; D remains unclear. CDR1 and CDR2 (germline): KGHSH, LQKENI. V was pared by 6 bases and J by 1 base, with 9 bases between. This CDR3 has 13 residues. The CDR3 reads CASSREPNTEAFF. CDR3 coding DNA: TGTGCCAGCTCTCGGGAACCGAACACTGAAGCTTTCTTT.

This chain joins TRBV28 and TRBJ2-5; weak D call: TRBD2 (6 bases). V was pared by 3 bases and J by 4 bases, with 18 bases between. Germline V gives CDR1 MDHEN, CDR2 SYDVKM. This CDR3 has 16 amino acids. The CDR3 protein is CASSFAGLQYRETQYF. DNA of the CDR3: TGTGCCAGCAGTTTTGCGGGACTCCAGTACCGAGAGACCCAGTACTTC.

This clone has a count of ten or more. This chain's CDR3 is CASSFTGASGFQRETQYF. The CDR3, as DNA: TGTGCCAGCAGCTTTACGGGGGCTAGCGGGTTTCAGCGGGAGACCCAGTACTTC. The chain links TRBV7-6 to TRBJ2-5; TRBD2 aligns across 8 bases. Germline-derived CDR1 and CDR2 are SGHVS and FNYEAQ. V lost 3 bases and J lost 5; bases outside the gene matches: 17. The CDR3 consists of 18 residues. Together with reference TRBV7-6 and TRBJ2-5, the CDR3 gives the full variable domain: GAGVSQSPRYKVTKRGQDVALRCDPISGHVSLYWYRQALGQGPEFLTYFNYEAQQDKSGLPNDRFSAERPEGSISTLTIQRTEQRDSAMYRCASSFTGASGFQRETQYFGPGTRLLVL.

The rearrangement joins TRBV28 to TRBJ2-3; D not resolved. The CDR3 runs to 12 residues. In germline, CDR1 is MDHEN, CDR2 SYDVKM. The V and J ends lost 1 base and 8 bases respectively, with 7 bases between them. For the CDR3, the DNA is TGTGCCAGCAGTTTATTTTCATCTACGCAGTATTTT. It yields the protein CASSLFSSTQYF.

The chain links TRBV5-6 to TRBJ2-3, with 7 bases aligning to TRBD2. Germline-derived CDR1 and CDR2 are SGHDT and YYEEEE. The CDR3 has 14 amino acids. Germline trimming cut 10 bases from V and 4 bases from J; bases unmatched to any gene: 12. The CDR3 nucleotides are TGTGCCGGATCCCGGGGTAGCGGGCCAGATACGCAGTATTTT. It codes for CAGSRGSGPDTQYF.

This sequence joins TRBV19 and TRBJ2-7; 9 positions match TRBD1. The length of the CDR3 is 15 residues. In germline, CDR1 is LNHDA, CDR2 SQIVND (reference sequence). Trimming at V came to 4 bases and at J to 1 base, leaving 5 bases not matched to a gene. CDR3 bases: TGTGCCAGTAGTAGGACCGGGACAGGGTCCTACGAGCAGTACTTC. This sequence encodes CASSRTGTGSYEQYF.